This T cell receptor beta chain stems from a study of T cell responses to AZD1222 COVID-19 vaccine. The protocol was immunoSEQ multiplex PCR, while the TCRdb copy is restricted to in-frame clones and leaves out a portion. The sample has 95,000 to 150,000 clones; 80% to 90% are singletons. General observations from the study: Spike-spanning, vaccine-associated CD4 TCRs were dominant at 160-218 and 743-854. Without day 14 samples, only post-peak T cell repertoires were studied. At baseline, seropositivity was found in only a handful of AZD1222 recipients. Clonal diversity was possibly underestimated, and white British individuals and females predominated among donors.

As to this clone: Its antigen is currently unknown. Other DNA sequences in this specimen translate into the identical CDR3.

The germline V and J ends were trimmed by 6 bases and 4 bases, with 15 bases remaining between them. CDR1 is SGHDN, CDR2 FVKESK, per germline. CDR3 length equals 14 residues. The specimen comprised peripheral blood, sampled on day 0 of AZD1222 vaccination. This sequence joins TRBV14 and TRBJ1-2; D not resolved. The sequence came from an adult in good health. CDR3 protein: CASSRRAQSYGYTF. As DNA, the CDR3 is TGTGCCAGCAGTCGCCGGGCCCAGTCCTATGGCTACACCTTC.